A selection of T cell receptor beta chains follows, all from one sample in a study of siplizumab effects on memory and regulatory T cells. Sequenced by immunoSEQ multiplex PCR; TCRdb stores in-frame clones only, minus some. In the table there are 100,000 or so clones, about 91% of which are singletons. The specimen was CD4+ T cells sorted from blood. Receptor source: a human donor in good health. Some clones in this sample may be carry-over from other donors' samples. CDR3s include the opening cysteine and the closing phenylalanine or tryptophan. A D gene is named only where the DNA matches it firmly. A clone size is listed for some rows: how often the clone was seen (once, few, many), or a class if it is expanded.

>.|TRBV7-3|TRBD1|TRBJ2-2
CASSSTGVNTGELFF
TGTGCCAGCAGCTCAACAGGGGTGAACACCGGGGAGCTGTTTTTT
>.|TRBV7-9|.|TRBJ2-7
CASSLVTGLGPYEQYF
TGTGCCAGCAGCTTAGTTACGGGTTTAGGACCCTACGAGCAGTACTTC
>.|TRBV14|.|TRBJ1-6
CASSQARDSPLHF
TGTGCCAGCAGCCAAGCCCGGGATTCACCCCTCCACTTT
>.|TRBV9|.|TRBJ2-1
CASSVSSGRYEQFF
TGTGCCAGCAGCGTAAGTTCAGGGAGATATGAGCAGTTCTTC
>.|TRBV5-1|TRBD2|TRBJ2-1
CASSFVAGNNEQFF
TGCGCCAGCAGCTTTGTAGCGGGAAACAATGAGCAGTTCTTC
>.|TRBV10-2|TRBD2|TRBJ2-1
CASSESMGGAGNEQFF
TGCGCCAGCAGTGAGTCGATGGGAGGGGCGGGGAATGAGCAGTTCTTC
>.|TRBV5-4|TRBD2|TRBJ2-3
CASSPGTSTSYTQYF
TGTGCCAGCAGCCCTGGGACTAGCACATCATATACGCAGTATTTT
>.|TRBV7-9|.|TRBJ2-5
CASSSPGPNREQYF
TGTGCCAGCAGCTCCCCGGGCCCAAATAGGGAGCAGTACTTC
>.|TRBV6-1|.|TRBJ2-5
CASRSWTEGETQYF
TGTGCCAGCCGAAGTTGGACAGAGGGAGAGACCCAGTACTTC
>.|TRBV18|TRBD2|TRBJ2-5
CASSPSLTLAGGYAELETQYF
TGTGCCAGCTCACCTTCACTGACACTAGCGGGAGGTTACGCGGAGTTAGAGACCCAGTACTTC
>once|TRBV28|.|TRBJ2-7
CASSPLVDSYEQYF
TGTGCCAGCAGCCCCCTGGTAGACTCCTACGAGCAGTACTTC
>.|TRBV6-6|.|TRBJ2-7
CASSYSASEKYEQYF
TGTGCCAGCAGTTACTCGGCTAGCGAGAAGTACGAGCAGTACTTC
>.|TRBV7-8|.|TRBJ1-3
CASTPIPGVGSGNTIYF
TGTGCCAGCACCCCCATCCCCGGGGTAGGGTCTGGAAACACCATATATTTT
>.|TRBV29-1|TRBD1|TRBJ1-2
CSVSKATGGVYGYTF
TGCAGCGTTTCCAAAGCAACAGGGGGGGTTTATGGCTACACCTTC
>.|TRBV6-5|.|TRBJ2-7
CASSRKHRYEQYF
TGTGCCAGCAGTCGCAAACATAGATACGAGCAGTACTTC
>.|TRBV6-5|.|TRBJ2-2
CASGLRWKTGELFF
TGTGCCAGCGGTTTACGTTGGAAAACCGGGGAGCTGTTTTTT
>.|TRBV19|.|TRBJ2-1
CASTPRSSDYNEQFF
TGTGCCAGTACCCCCCGGTCTAGCGATTACAATGAGCAGTTCTTC
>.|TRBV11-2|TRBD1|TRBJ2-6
CASSSRDRFGGANVLTF
TGTGCCAGCAGCTCCCGGGACAGGTTTGGTGGGGCCAACGTCCTGACTTTC
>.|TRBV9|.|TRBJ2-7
CASSVDLAASYEQYF
TGTGCCAGCAGCGTAGATCTCGCGGCCTCCTACGAGCAGTACTTC
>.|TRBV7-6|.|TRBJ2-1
CASSSENEQFF
TGTGCCAGCAGTTCTGAGAATGAGCAGTTCTTC
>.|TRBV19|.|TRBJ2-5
CASRGNIKETQYF
TGTGCCAGTAGGGGCAATATCAAAGAGACCCAGTACTTC
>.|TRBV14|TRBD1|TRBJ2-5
CASSQEYRGRGETQYF
TGTGCCAGCAGCCAAGAATACAGGGGGCGAGGGGAGACCCAGTACTTC
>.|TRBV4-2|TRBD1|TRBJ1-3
CASSQPAGTGVTLGNTIYF
TGTGCCAGCAGCCAACCCGCCGGGACAGGAGTAACCCTAGGAAACACCATATATTTT
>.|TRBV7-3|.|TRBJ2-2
CASSSTPTGELFF
TGTGCCAGCAGCTCGACCCCCACCGGGGAGCTGTTTTTT
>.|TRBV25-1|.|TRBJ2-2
CASREGPGELFF
TGTGCCAGCAGGGAAGGGCCCGGGGAGCTGTTTTTT
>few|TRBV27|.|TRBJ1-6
CASSFQGRNSPLHF
TGTGCCAGCAGTTTTCAGGGACGGAATTCACCCCTCCACTTT
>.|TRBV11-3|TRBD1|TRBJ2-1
CASSFSGQYNEQFF
TGTGCCAGCAGCTTTTCGGGACAGTACAATGAGCAGTTCTTC
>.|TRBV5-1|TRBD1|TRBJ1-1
CASSETGTDNTEAFF
TGCGCCAGCAGCGAAACCGGGACAGATAACACTGAAGCTTTCTTT
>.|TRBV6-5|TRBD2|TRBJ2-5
CASRDSGSGGETQYF
TGTGCCAGCAGAGATAGCGGGAGTGGGGGAGAGACCCAGTACTTC
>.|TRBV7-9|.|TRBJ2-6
CASSLSGLRDGANVLTF
TGTGCCAGCAGCTTATCGGGACTCCGAGATGGGGCCAACGTCCTGACTTTC
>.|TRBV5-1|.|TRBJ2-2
CASSLPWGATGELFF
TGCGCCAGCAGCTTACCGTGGGGAGCCACCGGGGAGCTGTTTTTT
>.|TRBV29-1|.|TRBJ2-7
CSVPGPAREQYF
TGCAGCGTCCCTGGACCTGCACGCGAGCAGTACTTC
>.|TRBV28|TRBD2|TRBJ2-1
CASSTGTSGRPREQFF
TGTGCCAGCAGCACCGGGACTAGCGGGCGACCCAGAGAGCAGTTCTTC
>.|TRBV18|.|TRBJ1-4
CASTELQGVEKLFF
TGTGCCAGCACTGAACTACAGGGCGTAGAAAAACTGTTTTTT
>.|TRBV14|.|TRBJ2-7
CASSQVSVTYEQYF
TGTGCCAGCAGCCAAGTTTCAGTAACCTACGAGCAGTACTTC
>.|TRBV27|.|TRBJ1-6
CASSSIEPEVSLHF
TGTGCCAGCAGTTCTATAGAACCTGAGGTGTCCCTCCACTTT
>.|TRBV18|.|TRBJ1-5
CASSPPDVQNQPQHF
TGTGCCAGCTCACCACCCGATGTCCAGAATCAGCCCCAGCATTTT
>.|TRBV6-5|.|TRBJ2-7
CASSDTRASEQYF
TGTGCCAGCTCCGACACCCGGGCGTCGGAGCAGTACTTC